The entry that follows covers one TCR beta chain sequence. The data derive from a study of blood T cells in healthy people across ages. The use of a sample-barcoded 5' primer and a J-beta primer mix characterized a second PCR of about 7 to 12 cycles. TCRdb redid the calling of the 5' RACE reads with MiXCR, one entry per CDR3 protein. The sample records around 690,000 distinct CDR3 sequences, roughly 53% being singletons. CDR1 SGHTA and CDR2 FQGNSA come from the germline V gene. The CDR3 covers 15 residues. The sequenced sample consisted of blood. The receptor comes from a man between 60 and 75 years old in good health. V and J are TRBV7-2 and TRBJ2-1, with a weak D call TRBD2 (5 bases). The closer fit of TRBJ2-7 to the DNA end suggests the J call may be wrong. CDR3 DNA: TGTGCCAGCAGCTTAGGGACTTACTCGAACAATGAGCAGTACTTC. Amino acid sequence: CASSLGTYSNNEQYF.